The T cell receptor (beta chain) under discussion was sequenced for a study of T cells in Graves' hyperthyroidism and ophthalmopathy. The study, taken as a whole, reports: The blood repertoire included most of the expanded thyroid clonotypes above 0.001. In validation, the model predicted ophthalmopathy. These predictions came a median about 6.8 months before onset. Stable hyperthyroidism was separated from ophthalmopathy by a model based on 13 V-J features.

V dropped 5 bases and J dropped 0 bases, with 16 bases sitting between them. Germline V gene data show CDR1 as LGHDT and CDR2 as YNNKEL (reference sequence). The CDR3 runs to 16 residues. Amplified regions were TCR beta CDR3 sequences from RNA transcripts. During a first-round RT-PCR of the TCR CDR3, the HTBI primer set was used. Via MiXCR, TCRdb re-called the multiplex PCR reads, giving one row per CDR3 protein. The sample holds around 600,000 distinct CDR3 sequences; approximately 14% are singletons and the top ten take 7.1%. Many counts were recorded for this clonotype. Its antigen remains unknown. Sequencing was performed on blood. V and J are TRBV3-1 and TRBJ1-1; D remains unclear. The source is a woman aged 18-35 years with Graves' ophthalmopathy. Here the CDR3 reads CASSSLAVGMNTEAFF. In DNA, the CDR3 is TGTGCCAGCAGCTCCCTGGCAGTCGGGATGAACACTGAAGCTTTCTTT.